This T cell receptor beta chain was retrieved from a study of control samples from healthy donors and cancer patients. The CDR3 spans 11 residues. Trimming removed 7 bases at V and 6 bases at J, with 9 bases between. Germline lookup yields CDR1 SGHRS and CDR2 YFSETQ. The assay was immunoSEQ multiplex PCR, and TCRdb's table has in-frame clones only and misses some. Here the sample spans about 92,000 clones, roughly 82% being singletons. The material sequenced was blood. The receptor comes from a woman aged 55-70 years in good health. The gene calls are TRBV5-1 and TRBJ2-3; D is uncertain. CDR3 sequence (DNA): TGCGCCAGCCAACAAGGGGATACGCAGTATTTT. The encoded protein is CASQQGDTQYF.